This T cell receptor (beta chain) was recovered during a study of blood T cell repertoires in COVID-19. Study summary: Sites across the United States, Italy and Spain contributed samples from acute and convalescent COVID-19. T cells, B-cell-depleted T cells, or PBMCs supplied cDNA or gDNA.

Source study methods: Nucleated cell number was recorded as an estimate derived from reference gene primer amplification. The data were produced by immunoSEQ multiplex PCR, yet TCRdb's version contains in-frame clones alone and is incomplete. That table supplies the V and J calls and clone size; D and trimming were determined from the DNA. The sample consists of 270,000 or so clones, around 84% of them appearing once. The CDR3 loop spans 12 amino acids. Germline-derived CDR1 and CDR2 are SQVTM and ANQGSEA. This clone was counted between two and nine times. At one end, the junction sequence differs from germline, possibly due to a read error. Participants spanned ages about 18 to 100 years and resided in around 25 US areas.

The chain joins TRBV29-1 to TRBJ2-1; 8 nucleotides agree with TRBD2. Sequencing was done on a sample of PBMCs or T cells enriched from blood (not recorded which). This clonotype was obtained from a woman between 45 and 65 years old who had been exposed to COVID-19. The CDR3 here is CSIETSGSEQFF. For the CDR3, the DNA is TGCAGCATTGAAACTAGCGGCAGTGAGCAGTTCTTC.